This T cell receptor (beta chain) was found in a study of cytomegalovirus exposure and HLA in healthy donors. CDR3 length: 15 residues. The V end lost 1 base, the J end lost 2 bases, and 12 bases lay between the germline ends. Germline lookup yields CDR1 LNHNV and CDR2 YYDKDF (reference sequence). PCR primers comprised 60 Vbeta and 13 Jbeta primers. This table comes from immunoSEQ multiplex PCR, and its TCRdb copy is limited to in-frame clones, with some not included. The repertoire holds tens of thousands of clones, with roughly 84% as singletons. Study findings and constraints: Confirmation in vitro established that a few CMV-associated chains were specific for CMV antigens. Roughly uniform depth of sequencing across donors was assumed in presence/absence analyses. Follow-up analysis later connected one missense variant in DCLRE1C with trimming of TCR beta V- and J-genes.

To note about this clone: The antigen is not known.

The sample taken for sequencing was PBMCs. This chain joins TRBV15 and TRBJ2-7; D gene uncertain. The TCR sequence derives from a human donor in good health. In DNA, the CDR3 is TGTGCCACCAGCAGAGCGGTCCGCCCCCCCTACGAGCAGTACTTC. It yields the protein CATSRAVRPPYEQYF.